A selection of T cell receptor beta chains follows, all from one sample in a study of T cells in Graves' hyperthyroidism and ophthalmopathy. TCRdb reprocessed the multiplex PCR reads via MiXCR and lists one record per CDR3 protein. The table shows around 360,000 distinct CDR3 sequences, with approximately 16% occurring only once. What was sequenced was blood. The receptors originated from a woman aged 55-69 years with Graves' ophthalmopathy. CDR3s include the opening cysteine and the closing phenylalanine or tryptophan. A D gene is named only where the DNA matches it firmly. Size values are once, few and many counts, or a class for expanded clones, and some rows have none.

d_call: TRBD1
j_call: TRBJ1-3
clone_size: many
v_call: TRBV2
cdr3_aa: CASLRDSSGNTIYF
cdr3_nt: TGTGCCAGCCTCAGGGACAGCTCTGGAAACACCATATATTTT

d_call: TRBD1
j_call: TRBJ1-3
clone_size: many
v_call: TRBV7-2
cdr3_aa: CASSSDRGNTIYF
cdr3_nt: TGTGCCAGCAGCTCGGACAGGGGAAACACCATATATTTT

d_call: NA
j_call: TRBJ1-5
clone_size: NA
v_call: TRBV6-1
cdr3_aa: CASSEYVDQPQHF
cdr3_nt: TGTGCCAGCAGTGAATATGTGGATCAGCCCCAGCATTTT

d_call: TRBD1
j_call: TRBJ1-1
clone_size: many
v_call: TRBV30
cdr3_aa: CAWARQQGTEAFF
cdr3_nt: TGTGCCTGGGCCCGTCAACAGGGGACTGAAGCTTTCTTT

d_call: NA
j_call: TRBJ2-5
clone_size: NA
v_call: TRBV20-1
cdr3_aa: CSARDTLQYF
cdr3_nt: TGCAGTGCTAGGGATACCTTACAGTACTTC

d_call: NA
j_call: TRBJ2-1
clone_size: NA
v_call: TRBV28
cdr3_aa: CASSRGGVGRVGEQFF
cdr3_nt: TGTGCCAGCAGTAGGGGGGGAGTAGGACGTGTGGGTGAGCAGTTCTTC

d_call: TRBD2
j_call: TRBJ2-5
clone_size: NA
v_call: TRBV6-4
cdr3_aa: CAGSRRRTSGSAQYF
cdr3_nt: TGTGCCGGCAGTCGAAGGAGGACTAGCGGGAGCGCCCAGTACTTC

d_call: NA
j_call: TRBJ2-1
clone_size: many
v_call: TRBV2
cdr3_aa: CASSEAPPRVNEQFF
cdr3_nt: TGTGCCAGCAGTGAAGCGCCGCCCCGAGTCAATGAGCAGTTCTTC

d_call: NA
j_call: TRBJ2-3
clone_size: many
v_call: TRBV28
cdr3_aa: CASSPLGTTSTDTQYF
cdr3_nt: TGTGCCAGCAGTCCGCTAGGGACAACTAGCACAGATACGCAGTATTTT

d_call: NA
j_call: TRBJ2-7
clone_size: many
v_call: TRBV18
cdr3_aa: CASSLKGEEQYF
cdr3_nt: TGTGCCAGCTCACTGAAGGGGGAGGAGCAGTACTTC

d_call: NA
j_call: TRBJ1-5
clone_size: NA
v_call: TRBV19
cdr3_aa: CASSIDLWGLGQPQHF
cdr3_nt: TGTGCCAGTAGTATAGATCTTTGGGGGCTGGGTCAGCCCCAGCATTTT

d_call: TRBD2
j_call: TRBJ2-1
clone_size: NA
v_call: TRBV5-6
cdr3_aa: CASSPRGERGYNEQFF
cdr3_nt: TGTGCCAGCAGTCCTCGGGGGGAGAGAGGCTACAATGAGCAGTTCTTC

d_call: TRBD2
j_call: TRBJ2-7
clone_size: many
v_call: TRBV2
cdr3_aa: CASRPTSGEQYF
cdr3_nt: TGTGCCAGCAGACCGACTAGCGGCGAGCAGTACTTC

d_call: TRBD2
j_call: TRBJ2-1
clone_size: NA
v_call: TRBV7-9
cdr3_aa: CAGGLAGNNEQFF
cdr3_nt: TGTGCCGGCGGACTAGCGGGGAACAATGAGCAGTTCTTC

d_call: NA
j_call: TRBJ2-3
clone_size: few
v_call: TRBV6-1
cdr3_aa: CASSFPVNTDTQYF
cdr3_nt: TGTGCCAGCAGTTTCCCCGTCAACACAGATACGCAGTATTTT

d_call: TRBD2
j_call: TRBJ2-5
clone_size: few
v_call: TRBV12-3/TRBV12-4
cdr3_aa: CASRPGGAGETQYF
cdr3_nt: TGTGCCAGCAGACCGGGGGGGGCAGGAGAGACCCAGTACTTC

d_call: NA
j_call: TRBJ2-2
clone_size: NA
v_call: TRBV11-3
cdr3_aa: CASSLEVGAGNTGELFF
cdr3_nt: TGTGCCAGCAGCTTAGAAGTGGGGGCAGGGAACACCGGGGAGCTGTTTTTT

d_call: NA
j_call: TRBJ2-5
clone_size: many
v_call: TRBV6-2/TRBV6-3
cdr3_aa: CASRGGTQYF
cdr3_nt: TGTGCCAGCAGAGGAGGGACCCAGTACTTC

d_call: TRBD2
j_call: TRBJ2-1
clone_size: once
v_call: TRBV19
cdr3_aa: CASSIDRSSGRYNEQFF
cdr3_nt: TGTGCCAGTAGTATAGATCGAAGTAGCGGGAGGTACAATGAGCAGTTCTTC

d_call: NA
j_call: TRBJ2-1
clone_size: many
v_call: TRBV24-1
cdr3_aa: CATSDPPGSGTYNEQFF
cdr3_nt: TGTGCCACCAGTGACCCCCCGGGTAGCGGAACCTACAATGAGCAGTTCTTC

d_call: NA
j_call: TRBJ2-4
clone_size: few
v_call: TRBV18
cdr3_aa: CASSPSNGAKNIQYF
cdr3_nt: TGTGCCAGCTCACCCAGCAACGGGGCCAAAAACATTCAGTACTTC

d_call: NA
j_call: TRBJ1-2
clone_size: few
v_call: TRBV9
cdr3_aa: CASSVDSAGERSGYTF
cdr3_nt: TGTGCCAGCAGCGTAGACTCGGCAGGGGAAAGGAGTGGCTACACCTTC

d_call: TRBD1
j_call: TRBJ2-7
clone_size: many
v_call: TRBV5-1
cdr3_aa: CASSPGTGAYEQYF
cdr3_nt: TGCGCCAGCAGCCCCGGGACAGGGGCCTACGAGCAGTACTTC

d_call: TRBD2
j_call: TRBJ2-3
clone_size: many
v_call: TRBV7-9
cdr3_aa: CASSLGVRLAGGLDTQYF
cdr3_nt: TGTGCCAGCAGCTTAGGAGTTCGACTAGCGGGAGGTTTAGATACGCAGTATTTT

d_call: TRBD1
j_call: TRBJ2-4
clone_size: few
v_call: TRBV10-3
cdr3_aa: CAISAWDRENIQYF
cdr3_nt: TGTGCCATCAGCGCCTGGGACAGGGAAAACATTCAGTACTTC

d_call: NA
j_call: TRBJ2-7
clone_size: NA
v_call: TRBV19
cdr3_aa: CASSTGDGYEQYF
cdr3_nt: TGTGCCAGTAGTACGGGAGACGGCTACGAGCAGTACTTC

d_call: NA
j_call: TRBJ1-1
clone_size: many
v_call: TRBV12-3/TRBV12-4
cdr3_aa: CASNRQWNTEAFF
cdr3_nt: TGTGCCAGCAACCGACAGTGGAACACTGAAGCTTTCTTT

d_call: NA
j_call: TRBJ1-1
clone_size: few
v_call: TRBV6-1
cdr3_aa: CASSRGGDFGTEAFF
cdr3_nt: TGTGCCAGCAGTAGGGGAGGGGATTTTGGGACTGAAGCTTTCTTT

d_call: NA
j_call: TRBJ2-5
clone_size: few
v_call: TRBV20-1
cdr3_aa: CSAGGGSSGWYF
cdr3_nt: TGCAGTGCAGGGGGGGGGTCATCCGGTTGGTACTTC

d_call: TRBD1
j_call: TRBJ1-5
clone_size: few
v_call: TRBV30
cdr3_aa: CAWLGQGLGFAEPQHF
cdr3_nt: TGTGCCTGGCTCGGACAGGGGTTAGGGTTCGCGGAGCCCCAGCATTTT

d_call: NA
j_call: TRBJ2-1
clone_size: many
v_call: TRBV30
cdr3_aa: CAWGRRLKGNEQFF
cdr3_nt: TGTGCCTGGGGGAGGCGCCTTAAGGGAAATGAGCAGTTCTTC

d_call: NA
j_call: TRBJ1-1
clone_size: NA
v_call: TRBV19
cdr3_aa: CASSIGLTEAFF
cdr3_nt: TGTGCCAGTAGTATAGGTCTCACTGAAGCTTTCTTT

d_call: NA
j_call: TRBJ2-2
clone_size: NA
v_call: TRBV30
cdr3_aa: CAWSVSRDTGELFF
cdr3_nt: TGTGCCTGGAGTGTGTCCCGGGACACCGGGGAGCTGTTTTTT

d_call: TRBD2
j_call: TRBJ2-3
clone_size: many
v_call: TRBV5-1
cdr3_aa: CASREGLAGADTQYF
cdr3_nt: TGCGCCAGCAGAGAGGGACTAGCGGGCGCAGATACGCAGTATTTT

d_call: NA
j_call: TRBJ2-7
clone_size: many
v_call: TRBV6-1
cdr3_aa: CASSPSGGSPYEQYF
cdr3_nt: TGTGCCAGCAGTCCTTCCGGGGGAAGCCCCTACGAGCAGTACTTC

d_call: NA
j_call: TRBJ2-1
clone_size: many
v_call: TRBV2
cdr3_aa: CASRKTNGPYNEQFF
cdr3_nt: TGTGCCAGCAGGAAGACTAACGGCCCCTACAATGAGCAGTTCTTC

d_call: NA
j_call: TRBJ2-3
clone_size: many
v_call: TRBV10-3
cdr3_aa: CAISVRGGSTDTQYF
cdr3_nt: TGTGCCATCTCTGTCAGGGGGGGATCCACAGATACGCAGTATTTT

d_call: NA
j_call: TRBJ1-3
clone_size: few
v_call: TRBV29-1
cdr3_aa: CSVGVGNTIYF
cdr3_nt: TGCAGCGTTGGCGTGGGAAACACCATATATTTT

d_call: TRBD1
j_call: TRBJ1-1
clone_size: NA
v_call: TRBV29-1
cdr3_aa: CSVGDRVNTEAFF
cdr3_nt: TGCAGCGTGGGAGACAGGGTGAACACTGAAGCTTTCTTT

d_call: NA
j_call: TRBJ2-1
clone_size: few
v_call: TRBV24-1
cdr3_aa: CATSATGRLNTRQFF
cdr3_nt: TGTGCCACCAGTGCCACCGGGCGGCTTAATACCCGTCAGTTCTTC

d_call: NA
j_call: TRBJ2-3
clone_size: many
v_call: TRBV2
cdr3_aa: CATTGGIPTDTQYF
cdr3_nt: TGTGCCACCACGGGGGGCATACCCACAGATACGCAGTATTTT

d_call: NA
j_call: TRBJ2-2
clone_size: many
v_call: TRBV20-1
cdr3_aa: CSAQMRYTGELFF
cdr3_nt: TGCAGTGCTCAAATGAGATACACCGGGGAGCTGTTTTTT

d_call: NA
j_call: TRBJ2-7
clone_size: many
v_call: TRBV7-2
cdr3_aa: CASSGAPGPRPHEQYF
cdr3_nt: TGTGCCAGCAGCGGCGCTCCGGGACCCCGACCCCACGAGCAGTACTTC

d_call: NA
j_call: TRBJ2-1
clone_size: NA
v_call: TRBV9
cdr3_aa: CASSVGVGRNEQFF
cdr3_nt: TGTGCCAGCAGCGTAGGAGTAGGGAGAAATGAGCAGTTCTTC

d_call: TRBD2
j_call: TRBJ2-1
clone_size: few
v_call: TRBV29-1
cdr3_aa: CSVEGLLLAGSYNEQFF
cdr3_nt: TGCAGCGTTGAAGGACTTTTATTAGCGGGCTCCTACAATGAGCAGTTCTTC

d_call: NA
j_call: TRBJ2-3
clone_size: few
v_call: TRBV5-5
cdr3_aa: CASAPGPTDTQYF
cdr3_nt: TGTGCCAGCGCCCCGGGCCCCACAGATACGCAGTATTTT

d_call: TRBD1
j_call: TRBJ2-3
clone_size: many
v_call: TRBV27
cdr3_aa: CASSTSTGGTDTQYF
cdr3_nt: TGTGCCAGCAGTACCTCGACAGGGGGCACAGATACGCAGTATTTT

d_call: NA
j_call: TRBJ1-6
clone_size: many
v_call: TRBV30
cdr3_aa: CAWSGSGHRNSPLHF
cdr3_nt: TGTGCCTGGAGTGGTTCGGGACACCGGAATTCACCCCTCCACTTT

d_call: NA
j_call: TRBJ2-1
clone_size: NA
v_call: TRBV12-3/TRBV12-4
cdr3_aa: CASSFRVGEQFF
cdr3_nt: TGTGCCAGCAGTTTCAGGGTCGGTGAGCAGTTCTTC

d_call: TRBD2
j_call: TRBJ2-1
clone_size: many
v_call: TRBV12-3/TRBV12-4
cdr3_aa: CASSSLAGGPGNEQFF
cdr3_nt: TGTGCCAGCAGTTCCTTAGCGGGAGGGCCTGGGAATGAGCAGTTCTTC